Included here is one T cell receptor beta chain sequence, with context. The protocol was immunoSEQ multiplex PCR, while the TCRdb copy is restricted to in-frame clones and leaves out a portion. Among 130,000 or so clones listed, 80% to 95% were seen once. This sample is drawn from a study of control samples from healthy donors and cancer patients. This CDR3 is built from 14 residues. Germline V gene lookup returns CDR1 SEHNR and CDR2 FQNEAQ (reference sequence). The V and J ends lost 5 bases and 1 base, in that order; junction bases with no gene match: 2. The sequenced material came from blood. The chain links TRBV7-9 to TRBJ1-1, with TRBD1 identical over 9 bases. The TCR originated in a man younger than 30 in good health. The CDR3 region is CASSPGQGNTEAFF. The CDR3, as DNA: TGTGCCAGCAGCCCGGGACAGGGGAACACTGAAGCTTTCTTT.